The 26 T cell receptor beta chains listed next were all sequenced from one sample in a study of blood T cell repertoires in COVID-19 (dated by TCRdb to 2020 to 2021). Libraries were made using the immunoSEQ multiplex PCR assay. TCRdb re-hosts the immuneACCESS table, in-frame sequences only. Its copies lack some clones; in the studies checked, an unresolved V gene accounts for under half of them, and the cause for the rest is not known. For this sample there are 120,000 to 150,000 clones; roughly 82% appear just once. Of the sample, approximately 4.6% falls within the top ten clones. What was sequenced was peripheral blood. The receptors stem from a human donor in a cohort sampled during active COVID-19.

V usage is TRBV6-1 and J usage is TRBJ2-7; D is perhaps TRBD1 (6 bases). This CDR3 has 18 residues. The V end was cut by 3 bases, the J end by 2 bases, with 23 bases between. Germline V gene data show CDR1 as MNHNS and CDR2 as SASEGT. As DNA, the CDR3 is TGTGCCAGCAGTGACCACTGGGGCCGAAAGGACAGTACCTACGAGCAGTACTTC. Protein: CASSDHWGRKDSTYEQYF.

V gene TRBV5-6 combines with J gene TRBJ1-1, with 8 bases lining up with TRBD1. CDR3 length equals 17 residues. From germline, CDR1 is SGHDT and CDR2 YYEEEE. Unmatched junction bases numbered 11, after V lost 0 bases and J lost 4 bases. The CDR3 DNA sequence: TGTGCCAGCAGCTTGGGACAGGGGATAGTGGAAGGCACTGAAGCTTTCTTT. Translation gives CASSLGQGIVEGTEAFF.

The chain recombines TRBV27 with TRBJ1-5; D unclear. CDR1 and CDR2 from the germline V gene are MNHEY and SMNVEV (reference sequence). This CDR3 comprises 15 residues. Trimming took off 0 bases at V and 9 bases at J, with 15 bases between the two ends. DNA of the CDR3: TGTGCCAGCAGTTTATCGATACGCGGATCCGGGCCCCAGCATTTT. Protein product: CASSLSIRGSGPQHF.

The chain couples TRBV5-8 to TRBJ1-2; the match to TRBD1 covers 8 bases. The CDR3 is 14 amino acids. Germline CDR1 and CDR2: SGHTS and YDEGEE. V was clipped by 0 bases and J by 2 bases; unmatched bases: 0. The DNA for the CDR3 is TGTGCCAGCAGCTTGGGGACAGGGAACTATGGCTACACCTTC. Protein sequence: CASSLGTGNYGYTF.

The rearrangement uses TRBV4-2 and TRBJ1-2; 7 positions match TRBD1. Germline V gene sequence: CDR1 LGHNA, CDR2 YNFKEQ. The CDR3 covers 15 residues. The ends lost 2 bases at V and 2 bases at J; junction bases unmatched: 5. CDR3 nucleotides: TGTGCCAGCAGCCAATACCCGGGACAGAACTATGGCTACACCTTC. This gives the protein CASSQYPGQNYGYTF.

The V gene is TRBV5-8, the J gene TRBJ2-7; D might be TRBD2 (7 bases). The V gene lost 4 bases and the J gene lost 5 bases, with 22 bases spanning the gap. Germline-derived CDR1 and CDR2 are SGHTS and YDEGEE. The CDR3 extends over 16 amino acids. CDR3 bases: TGTGCCAGCAGCAGAAGGGGGGGGCAAGGTTCCCACGAGCAGTACTTC. It translates to CASSRRGGQGSHEQYF. Based on the CDR3 plus reference TRBV5-8 and TRBJ2-7, the full variable domain is EAGVTQSPTHLIKTRGQQATLRCSPISGHTSVYWYQQALGLGLQFLLWYDEGEERNRGNFPPRFSGRQFPNYSSELNVNALELEDSALYLCASSRRGGQGSHEQYFGPGTRLTVT.

This chain uses TRBV5-4 with TRBJ2-1, with a possible D match to TRBD2 (6 bases). V was cut by 1 base and J by 2 bases, with 10 bases left in between. Germline loops: CDR1 SGHNT, CDR2 YYREEE (reference sequence). The CDR3 loop spans 15 amino acids. This CDR3 reads CASSLTTSPYNEQFF. The CDR3 region has the DNA TGTGCCAGCAGCTTGACCACTAGCCCCTACAATGAGCAGTTCTTC.

To note about this clone: The junction differs from germline at one of its ends, possibly a read error. This chain uses TRBV7-7 with TRBJ2-1; 8 positions match TRBD2. The CDR3 covers 14 residues. The germline gives CDR1 SSHAT, CDR2 FNYEAQ (reference sequence). The CDR3 protein is CASSPVGLGGEQFF. CDR3 in DNA: TGTGCTAGCAGCCCAGTGGGACTAGGGGGGGAGCAGTTCTTC.

The rearrangement joins TRBV9 to TRBJ2-5, with D uncertain. Germline CDR1 reads SGDLS; CDR2 reads YYNGEE. The CDR3 extends over 14 amino acids. V was shortened by 2 bases and J by 4 bases, with 12 bases between the two germline ends. CDR3 in DNA: TGTGCCAGCAGCGTTTCCCTCTTCCCAGAGACCCAGTACTTC. Translated, it gives CASSVSLFPETQYF.

The genes are TRBV2 and TRBJ1-1; 7 bases map to TRBD1. Germline loops: CDR1 SNHLY, CDR2 FYNNEI. The CDR3 runs 15 residues. V shed 7 bases and J 1 base; nucleotides not matched to a gene: 9. CDR3 residues: CASTKEGAGNTEAFF. The CDR3 DNA reads TGTGCCAGCACAAAAGAGGGGGCGGGGAACACTGAAGCTTTCTTT.

V and J are TRBV20-1 and TRBJ2-5, with D uncertain. CDR3 length: 11 residues. Trimming took off 6 bases at V and 4 bases at J, with 9 bases between the two ends. Germline V gene sequence: CDR1 DFQATT, CDR2 SNEGSKA (reference sequence). The CDR3 DNA is TGCAGTGCGAAACACCGAGAGACCCAGTACTTC. This sequence encodes CSAKHRETQYF.

This chain joins TRBV5-1 and TRBJ2-5; D gene unclear. The V end lost 0 bases, the J end lost 5 bases, and 5 bases lay between the germline ends. This CDR3 contains 12 residues. CDR1 SGHRS and CDR2 YFSETQ come from the germline V gene. In nucleotides, the CDR3 is TGCGCCAGCAGCTTGGGTAGCGAGACCCAGTACTTC. Amino acid sequence: CASSLGSETQYF.

In its sample, this clone was seen once. The chain is built from TRBV2 and TRBJ2-5, with 7 nucleotides matching TRBD2. The CDR3 contains 15 residues. V trimming: 5 bases; J trimming: 7 bases; junction bases outside the gene matches: 13. Germline CDR1 is SNHLY and CDR2 is FYNNEI. CDR3 residues: CASSSGDSLSGTQYF. In nucleotides, the CDR3 is TGTGCCAGCAGTAGCGGGGATAGCTTATCGGGGACCCAGTACTTC.

The CDR3 nucleotides read TGTGCCAGCAGCCAGAGGGAATTGGATGGCTACACCTTC. This codes for CASSQRELDGYTF. This rearrangement joins TRBV5-4 to TRBJ1-2; D is ambiguous. The CDR3 is made up of 13 amino acids. CDR1 and CDR2 from the germline V gene are SGHNT and YYREEE (reference sequence). V lost 4 bases to trimming and J lost 6 bases, with 13 bases between them. Complete variable domain (other parts from reference TRBV5-4 and TRBJ1-2): ETGVTQSPTHLIKTRGQQVTLRCSSQSGHNTVSWYQQALGQGPQFIFQYYREEENGRGNFPPRFSGLQFPNYSSELNVNALELDDSALYLCASSQRELDGYTFGSGTRLTVV.

In this sample, this clone turned up once. V usage is TRBV2 and J usage is TRBJ1-5, with D possibly TRBD1 on 6 matching bases. Germline V lookup: CDR1 SNHLY, CDR2 FYNNEI. The CDR3 has 16 residues. Deletions cut 0 bases from V and 0 bases from J, with 9 bases between. CDR3 sequence (DNA): TGTGCCAGCAGTGAAGCCACAGGGTATAGCAATCAGCCCCAGCATTTT. Translating gives CASSEATGYSNQPQHF.

This clone was observed a handful of times. The chain uses TRBV27 and TRBJ2-6, with TRBD2 matching 7 bases. The CDR3 length is 21 residues. Germline V gene sequence: CDR1 MNHEY, CDR2 SMNVEV (reference sequence). J lost 2 bases, V lost 3 bases, and 19 bases had no gene match. In DNA, the CDR3 is TGTGCCAGCAGTTTGGGGGGGGACGGCGTCGGGCTACATCCTGGGGCCAACGTCCTGACTTTC. This translates into CASSLGGDGVGLHPGANVLTF.

This clone came up a few times. The chain employs TRBV7-9 and TRBJ1-1; D might be TRBD1 (5 bases). The CDR3 is 15 residues long. Germline CDR1 and CDR2: SEHNR and FQNEAQ (reference sequence). Trimming took off 2 bases at V and 7 bases at J, with 17 bases between the two ends. CDR3 loop: CASSLTVGEESEAFF. The CDR3 bases are TGTGCCAGCAGCTTAACGGTAGGGGAAGAGAGTGAAGCTTTCTTT.

The chain has TRBV18 and TRBJ1-1, with D maybe TRBD1 (5 bases). The CDR3 has 16 amino acids. Germline values: CDR1 KGHSH, CDR2 LQKENI. The ends were cut back, 4 bases at V and 4 bases at J, with 19 bases in the middle. The CDR3 DNA reads as TGTGCCAGCTCACTCCGGGCCAGGGAGGTGGGCACTGAAGCTTTCTTT. It is translated as CASSLRAREVGTEAFF.

The chain recombines TRBV24-1 with TRBJ2-3; no clear D gene. V gave up 4 bases and J gave up 5 bases, with 6 bases separating them. The length of the CDR3 is 12 residues. Germline CDR1 reads KGHDR; CDR2 reads SFDVKD. The CDR3 nucleotides are TGTGCCACCAGTGACCCAGGAGATACGCAGTATTTT. It encodes CATSDPGDTQYF.

The chain has TRBV2 and TRBJ2-2; D is unclear. V was shortened by 2 bases and J by 1 base, with 11 bases between the two germline ends. Per germline, CDR1 SNHLY and CDR2 FYNNEI. This CDR3 is 16 amino acids long. CDR3 bases: TGTGCCAGCAGTGAACATGGCAATCGGAACACCGGGGAGCTGTTTTTT. It is translated as CASSEHGNRNTGELFF.

This clone is a singleton in its sample. The chain employs TRBV7-9 and TRBJ2-3; TRBD2 matches 8 bases. Germline CDR1 is SEHNR and CDR2 is FQNEAQ (reference sequence). There are 14 residues in the CDR3. The ends lost 2 bases at V and 5 bases at J; junction bases unmatched: 3. As DNA, the CDR3 is TGTGCCAGCAGCTTATCAGCGGGGGAAGATACGCAGTATTTT. Translated: CASSLSAGEDTQYF.

This chain uses TRBV5-4 with TRBJ2-7; D perhaps matches TRBD2 (6 bases). Trimming shortened V by 0 bases and J by 3 bases, and 13 bases separated the two germline ends. This CDR3 has 15 residues. Germline loops: CDR1 SGHNT, CDR2 YYREEE (reference sequence). Written as DNA, the CDR3 is TGTGCCAGCAGCTTGGGACGACGGAGGGGCTACGAGCAGTACGTC. It is translated as CASSLGRRRGYEQYV.

The chain carries TRBV6-5 and TRBJ1-5; TRBD1 matches 8 bases. The V gene's germline CDR1 is MNHEY and CDR2 SVGAGI. The CDR3 spans 14 residues. Trimming at V came to 6 bases and at J to 6 bases, leaving 7 bases not matched to a gene. The CDR3 nucleotides read TGTGCCAGCAGCCCCGGACAGGGAGGTCAGCCCCAGCATTTT. It codes for CASSPGQGGQPQHF.

The J gene is TRBJ2-2, the V gene TRBV19; D is possibly TRBD1 (5 bases). Deletions cut 3 bases from V and 6 bases from J, with 11 bases between. CDR1 is LNHDA and CDR2 is SQIVND in the germline V gene (reference sequence). The CDR3 runs 14 residues. CDR3 sequence reads: CASSMWGGSGELFF. The CDR3 DNA is TGTGCCAGTAGTATGTGGGGCGGTTCCGGGGAGCTGTTTTTT. Combining the CDR3 with reference TRBV19 and TRBJ2-2 gives the whole variable domain DGGITQSPKYLFRKEGQNVTLSCEQNLNHDAMYWYRQDPGQGLRLIYYSQIVNDFQKGDIAEGYSVSREKKESFPLTVTSAQKNPTAFYLCASSMWGGSGELFFGEGSRLTVL.

The J gene is TRBJ1-2, the V gene TRBV5-1, with D unresolved. The CDR3 is 14 residues long. Germline CDR1 and CDR2: SGHRS and YFSETQ. V was cut by 4 bases and J by 10 bases, with 20 bases left in between. CDR3 amino acids: CASSPMDSKGIYTF. The CDR3 DNA sequence: TGCGCCAGCAGCCCGATGGACTCCAAAGGTATCTACACCTTC.

This clone has a handful of counts. CDR3 DNA: TGTGCCTGGGCCGCACCCGGGTTCAACAATCAGCCCCAGCATTTT. Translating gives CAWAAPGFNNQPQHF. V gene TRBV30 combines with J gene TRBJ1-5; D gene unclear. The CDR3 totals 15 residues. The V and J ends lost 5 bases and 3 bases respectively, with 17 bases between them. Looked up from germline, CDR1 is GTSNPN and CDR2 is SVGIG (reference sequence).